Listed below are T cell receptor beta chains from one sample, sequenced in a study of blood T cell repertoires in COVID-19. Data came from immunoSEQ multiplex PCR; TCRdb stores just in-frame clones and leaves some out. The data hold about 430,000 clones, with roughly 88% observed a single time. Specimen: PBMCs or T cells enriched from blood (not recorded which). The receptor set was obtained from a woman aged 18-30 years who had been exposed to COVID-19. Both conserved end residues are part of each CDR3. D genes are given only for firm matches. Clone size is shown for a subset of rows, as once, few, many or a class of expanded clone.

TRBV20-1	TRBJ2-1	NA	NA	TGCAGTGCTAGTGAACTACCCGGAGCCAATGAGCAGTTCTTC	CSASELPGANEQFF
TRBV7-2	TRBJ2-7	NA	NA	TGTGCCAGCAGCTACGGGACTCTCAACGAGCAGTACTTC	CASSYGTLNEQYF
TRBV23-1	TRBJ1-4	NA	NA	TGCGCCAGCAGTCTGCCCCGATGGGCCACTAATGAAAAACTGTTTTTT	CASSLPRWATNEKLFF
TRBV4-3	TRBJ2-2	NA	NA	TGCGCCAGCAGCCAAGAGGGGGGACGGATGAACACCGGGGAGCTGTTTTTT	CASSQEGGRMNTGELFF
TRBV4-3	TRBJ1-5	NA	NA	TGCGCCAGCAGCCAAGATCAGGGGCCCCAGCATTTT	CASSQDQGPQHF
TRBV7-2	TRBJ2-7	NA	NA	TGTGCCAGCAGCTTAACACACCTCTACGAGCAGTACTTC	CASSLTHLYEQYF
TRBV7-9	TRBJ1-6	TRBD1	NA	TGTGCCAGCAGCTCAACAGGGGGTAATTCACCCCTCCACTTT	CASSSTGGNSPLHF
TRBV24-1	TRBJ2-1	TRBD2	NA	TGTGCCACCACCAATGCCGGGACTAGCGGGTCCAACAATGAGCAGTTCTTC	CATTNAGTSGSNNEQFF
TRBV27	TRBJ2-1	TRBD2	once	TGTGCCAGCAGTTTATTTGTAGCGGGGGGGCGGAACAATGAGCAGTTCTTC	CASSLFVAGGRNNEQFF
TRBV6-4	TRBJ2-3	NA	NA	TGTGCCAGCAGTAAGCGGGGCACAGATACGCAGTATTTT	CASSKRGTDTQYF
TRBV27	TRBJ2-7	TRBD2	once	TGTGCCAGCAGTTCCCGACTAGCGGGATACTACGAGCAGTACTTC	CASSSRLAGYYEQYF
TRBV27	TRBJ1-2	TRBD1	few	TGTGCCAGCAGTAAGGACAGGCACGGCTACACCTTC	CASSKDRHGYTF
TRBV28	TRBJ1-1	NA	NA	TGTGCCAGCAGTTTCGTCGGGGCAGGGGAGACTGAAGCTTTCTTT	CASSFVGAGETEAFF
TRBV27	TRBJ2-6	TRBD1	NA	TGTGCCAGCAGTCCACAGGGGCCTGGGGCCAACGTCCTGACTTTC	CASSPQGPGANVLTF
TRBV4-2	TRBJ2-7	TRBD2	NA	TGTGCCAGCAGCCAAGAGGCGGCGGGAGGATCCTTTGGCGAGCAGTACTTC	CASSQEAAGGSFGEQYF
TRBV4-1	TRBJ1-1	TRBD1	NA	TGCGCCAGCAGCCTAGCCGGGACAGGGTACACTGAAGCTTTCTTT	CASSLAGTGYTEAFF
TRBV15	TRBJ2-5	NA	NA	TGTGCCACCAGCAAGGACAGCCCAGAGACCCAGTACTTC	CATSKDSPETQYF
TRBV7-9	TRBJ1-4	TRBD1	NA	TGTGCCAGCAGCACCCTCGACAGGGGGCGCACTAATGAAAAACTGTTTTTT	CASSTLDRGRTNEKLFF
TRBV30	TRBJ2-5	NA	once	TGTGCCTGGAGTGTACAGGTACAAGAGACCCAGTACTTC	CAWSVQVQETQYF
TRBV28	TRBJ2-7	TRBD1	NA	TGTGCCAGCAGTCCCGGGACAGGCGGCTCCTACGAGCAGTACTTC	CASSPGTGGSYEQYF
TRBV6-2/TRBV6-3	TRBJ1-5	NA	NA	TGTGCCAGCAGTTACTCGGTTTACAGGGTCCCCAATCAGCCCCAGCATTTT	CASSYSVYRVPNQPQHF
TRBV19	TRBJ1-4	NA	NA	TGTGCCAGTAGTCCCACCGGGTCTAATGAAAAACTGTTTTTT	CASSPTGSNEKLFF
TRBV27	TRBJ2-1	TRBD2	NA	TGTGCCAGCAGTTCTACTACTAGCGGGACGACTCCCCATGAGCAGTTCTTC	CASSSTTSGTTPHEQFF
TRBV28	TRBJ2-7	NA	few	TGTGCCAGCAGTTTCGGTGAGGCCCTCTCCTACGAGCAGTACTTC	CASSFGEALSYEQYF
TRBV9	TRBJ2-7	TRBD2	NA	TGTGCCAGCAGCGTAGCGACGGGAGGGCCTGGGGAGCAGTACTTC	CASSVATGGPGEQYF
TRBV14	TRBJ2-7	TRBD2	NA	TGTGCCAGCAGCCGCGGACTAGCGGGGAGCTCCTACGAGCAGTACTTC	CASSRGLAGSSYEQYF
TRBV7-2	TRBJ2-7	NA	NA	TGTGCCAGCAGCTTAGTGTACGGCGGGGCCCCCTACGAGCAGTACTTC	CASSLVYGGAPYEQYF
TRBV7-8	TRBJ2-2	NA	few	TGTGCCAGCACCCCTCTGAACACCGGGGAGCTGTTTTTT	CASTPLNTGELFF
TRBV5-4	TRBJ2-1	NA	NA	TGTGCCAGCAACCGGGGGGCCCAATCCTACAATGAGCAGTTCTTC	CASNRGAQSYNEQFF
TRBV7-8	TRBJ2-7	NA	NA	TGTGCCAGCAGCTTAGGGGGGCAAAAATACGAGCAGTACTTC	CASSLGGQKYEQYF
TRBV7-2	TRBJ2-3	NA	NA	TGTGCCAGCAGCCGGGTGGTTACGCAGTATTTT	CASSRVVTQYF
TRBV13	TRBJ2-1	TRBD2	few	TGTGCCAGCAGCTCAGAACTAGCGGGGGGTGTTAATGAGCAGTTCTTC	CASSSELAGGVNEQFF
TRBV24-1	TRBJ2-2	NA	NA	TGTGCCACCAGTGGGACTTCCGCGAACACCGGGGAGCTGTTTTTT	CATSGTSANTGELFF
TRBV24-1	TRBJ2-7	TRBD2	NA	TGTGCCACCAGTGATTCTACTAGCGGGGGGTCCTACGAGCAGTACTTC	CATSDSTSGGSYEQYF
TRBV7-3	TRBJ2-1	NA	few	TGTGCCAGCAGCGCGGGACACAATGAGCAGTTCTTC	CASSAGHNEQFF
TRBV29-1	TRBJ1-2	TRBD1	NA	TGCAGTGACAGGACAGGGCCCTATGGCTACACCTTC	CSDRTGPYGYTF
TRBV9	TRBJ1-6	NA	NA	TGTGCCAGCAGCGTTGGGGGGGGCCAATATTCACCCCTCCACTTT	CASSVGGGQYSPLHF
TRBV19	TRBJ1-2	TRBD1	NA	TGTGCCAGTAGTCCGCGGGGACAGGGTGCCTATGGCTACACCTTC	CASSPRGQGAYGYTF
TRBV7-9	TRBJ2-7	NA	NA	TGTGCCAGCAGCTTATTGGGCGACGAGCAGTACTTC	CASSLLGDEQYF
TRBV4-1	TRBJ2-7	TRBD2	NA	TGCGCCAGCAGCCAAGCCCCGGGGACTAGCGGGTACGAGCAGTACTTC	CASSQAPGTSGYEQYF
TRBV6-2/TRBV6-3	TRBJ2-3	TRBD2	few	TGTGCCAGCAGTTACTCGGACGGACTAGCGGACACAGATACGCAGTATTTT	CASSYSDGLADTDTQYF
TRBV7-8	TRBJ2-3	NA	NA	TGTGCCAGTCGTCCCCCTGGGGGGGCCCTAGATACGCAGTATTTT	CASRPPGGALDTQYF
TRBV28	TRBJ2-2	TRBD2	NA	TGTGCCAGCAGTTTGGTGGGGGGGACGAACACCGGGGAGCTGTTTTTT	CASSLVGGTNTGELFF
TRBV11-2	TRBJ2-1	TRBD2	NA	TGTGCCAGCCGCCTGGGACTAGCTCGGGATGAGCAGTTCTTC	CASRLGLARDEQFF
TRBV19	TRBJ1-2	TRBD1	NA	TGTGCCAGTAACACGGACAGGGCTGGCTACACCTTC	CASNTDRAGYTF
TRBV25-1	TRBJ2-3	TRBD2	NA	TGTGCCAGCAAAGGTAGCGGGATGGAGACAGATACGCAGTATTTT	CASKGSGMETDTQYF
TRBV7-9	TRBJ1-1	NA	NA	TGTGCCAGCAGTAACACAGGAAAAGGGACTGAAGCTTTCTTT	CASSNTGKGTEAFF
TRBV5-1	TRBJ2-3	TRBD2	NA	TGCGCCAGCAGCCTACTGACTAGCGGGAGTAGAACAGATACGCAGTATTTT	CASSLLTSGSRTDTQYF
TRBV21-1	TRBJ2-3	NA	NA	TGTGCCAGCAGCAAAGTACTAGCGGGGGTGGGGGATACGCAGTATTTT	CASSKVLAGVGDTQYF